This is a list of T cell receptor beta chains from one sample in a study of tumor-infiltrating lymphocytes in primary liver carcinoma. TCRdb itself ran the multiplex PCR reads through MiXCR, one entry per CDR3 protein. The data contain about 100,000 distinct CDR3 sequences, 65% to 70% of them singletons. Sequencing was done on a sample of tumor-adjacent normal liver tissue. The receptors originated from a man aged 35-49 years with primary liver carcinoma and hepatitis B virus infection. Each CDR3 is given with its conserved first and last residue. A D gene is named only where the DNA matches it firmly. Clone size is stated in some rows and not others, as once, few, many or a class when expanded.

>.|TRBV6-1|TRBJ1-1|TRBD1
CASIAGQGHTEAFF
TGTGCCAGCATAGCGGGACAGGGACACACTGAAGCTTTCTTT
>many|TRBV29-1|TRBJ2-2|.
CSVEAAGRSSAGELFF
TGCAGCGTTGAAGCGGCAGGGCGGAGCTCGGCCGGGGAGCTGTTTTTT
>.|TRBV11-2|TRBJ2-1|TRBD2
CVSSYSSTSGRGGGFF
TGTGTCAGTAGCTACTCTTCGACTAGCGGCAGGGGAGGCGGGTTCTTC
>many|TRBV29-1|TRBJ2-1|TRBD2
CSAAAGLSYNEQFF
TGCAGCGCAGCAGCGGGACTCTCCTACAATGAGCAGTTCTTC
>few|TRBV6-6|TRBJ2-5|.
CASSPIGVRETQYF
TGTGCCAGCAGTCCCATCGGGGTGCGAGAGACCCAATACTTC
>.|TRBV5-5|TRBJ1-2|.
CASSLWSLLRDGYAF
TGTGCCAGCAGCCTCTGGTCTCTTCTTAGGGACGGCTACGCCTTC
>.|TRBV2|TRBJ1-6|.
CASSRSSLHF
TGTGCCAGCAGCCGGAGTAGCCTCCACTTT
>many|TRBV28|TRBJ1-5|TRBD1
CASSRTGGLGNQPQHF
TGTGCCAGCAGTCGGACAGGGGGCTTGGGGAATCAGCCCCAGCATTTT
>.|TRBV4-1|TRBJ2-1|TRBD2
CVSSQVGTSGYNEQFF
TGCGTCAGCAGCCAAGTCGGGACTAGTGGGTACAATGAGCAGTTCTTC
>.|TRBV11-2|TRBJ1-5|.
CANSLIDNQPQHF
TGTGCCAACAGCTTAATTGATAATCAGCCTCAGCATTTT